This TCR beta chain was sequenced for a study of blood T cell repertoires in COVID-19. The method was immunoSEQ multiplex PCR; TCRdb's version includes in-frame clones alone and lacks a portion of them. The sample carries 490,000 or so clones, around nine tenths recorded once. V was clipped by 7 bases and J by 1 base, with 13 bases between them. The CDR3 covers 14 residues. CDR1 is SNHLY and CDR2 is FYNNEI in the germline V gene. Clinical history reported by participants formed the basis on which cohorts were assigned. Sample: PBMCs or T cells enriched from blood (not recorded which). The sequence was obtained from a woman aged 55-70 years who had recovered from COVID-19. The rearrangement links TRBV2 to TRBJ1-2, with D maybe TRBD1 (5 bases). As DNA, the CDR3 is TGTGCCAGCACTCAAGGGGTGGGTAACTATGGCTACACCTTC. This gives the protein CASTQGVGNYGYTF.